Shown below are 29 T cell receptor beta chains from a single sample sequenced in a study of shared clonotypes between healthy human individuals. Libraries were prepared by immunoSEQ multiplex PCR; TCRdb keeps only in-frame clonotypes and omits some of them. The profile covers about 2 million clones, with around 95% appearing a single time and 0.1% to 0.15% taken by the ten largest. Source material: naive CD4+ T cells sorted from blood. The subset denotes: CD45RA+ positively selected. The receptors come from a young man in good health.

This chain connects TRBV2 to TRBJ2-4; 8 nucleotides align to TRBD1. From germline, CDR1 is SNHLY and CDR2 FYNNEI. This CDR3 region has 12 residues. J was trimmed by 6 bases and V by 8 bases; bases with no gene match: 3. CDR3 sequence (DNA): TGTGCCAGCCGGACAGGGTTAAACATTCAGTACTTC. Its protein product is CASRTGLNIQYF.

Note on this clone: This CDR3 is also generated by other DNA sequences in the sample. The chain uses TRBV5-1 and TRBJ2-7; the D gene is possibly TRBD2 (6 bases). Trimming shortened V by 5 bases and J by 0 bases, and 9 bases separated the two germline ends. The CDR3 sequence is 13 residues long. Germline values: CDR1 SGHRS, CDR2 YFSETQ. CDR3 protein: CASSRESSYEQYF. In nucleotides, the CDR3 is TGCGCCAGCAGTCGGGAGAGCTCCTACGAGCAGTACTTC.

The gene calls are TRBV11-2 and TRBJ1-1; tentatively, D is TRBD1 (6 bases). The CDR3 covers 15 residues. V was trimmed by 3 bases and J by 0 bases, leaving 11 bases between them. Germline CDR1 SGHAT, CDR2 FQNNGV. CDR3 in amino acids: CASSFAGTMNTEAFF. The CDR3 DNA reads TGTGCCAGCAGCTTTGCCGGGACAATGAACACTGAAGCTTTCTTT.

The rearrangement joins TRBV4-2 to TRBJ1-5; D unresolved. From germline, CDR1 is LGHNA and CDR2 YNFKEQ. Trimming took off 1 base at V and 4 bases at J, with 8 bases between the two ends. CDR3 length: 14 residues. This CDR3 reads CASSQAGTNQPQHF. CDR3 DNA sequence: TGTGCCAGCAGCCAAGCAGGCACGAATCAGCCCCAGCATTTT.

This rearrangement joins TRBV6-5 to TRBJ1-1, with 7 bases fitting TRBD1. The germline V gene has CDR1 MNHEY and CDR2 SVGAGI. The CDR3 contains 15 residues. Trimming cost V 5 bases and J 2 bases; bases outside gene matches: 8. CDR3 in DNA: TGTGCCAGCAGTCCTGTTAGGGGGCTCAACACTGAAGCTTTCTTT. It specifies CASSPVRGLNTEAFF.

This sequence joins TRBV11-2 and TRBJ1-3; 7 nucleotides agree with TRBD1. After removal of 9 bases from V and 2 bases from J, the junction contained 4 bases not matched to a gene. Germline V lookup: CDR1 SGHAT, CDR2 FQNNGV. The CDR3 loop spans 13 amino acids. Written as DNA, the CDR3 is TGTGCCAGTTCGACAGGGCCTGGAAACACCATATATTTT. Translating it yields CASSTGPGNTIYF.

V gene TRBV9 combines with J gene TRBJ1-1; the D gene is possibly TRBD1 (6 bases). Germline lookup yields CDR1 SGDLS and CDR2 YYNGEE. V lost 2 bases and J lost 3, with 14 bases in between. The CDR3 contains 15 residues. CDR3 loop: CASSVPGGSDTEAFF. In DNA form, the CDR3 reads TGTGCCAGCAGCGTCCCGGGGGGCTCGGACACTGAAGCTTTCTTT.

This chain connects TRBV6-6 to TRBJ1-5, with 7 bases identical to TRBD1. This CDR3 contains 16 residues. V lost 2 bases to trimming and J lost 1 base; unmatched junction nucleotides: 5. The germline V gene has CDR1 MNHNY and CDR2 SVGAGI (reference sequence). The DNA for the CDR3 is TGTGCCAGCAGTTACGCGGGACAGCTCAGCAATCAGCCCCAGCATTTT. Protein: CASSYAGQLSNQPQHF.

The V and J genes are TRBV6-5 and TRBJ1-6; the D gene is possibly TRBD1 (5 bases). The CDR3 spans 14 residues. V was clipped by 5 bases and J by 13 bases, with 18 bases between them. Per germline, CDR1 MNHEY and CDR2 SVGAGI. The CDR3 sequence is CASSRTSVEFPLHF. CDR3 bases: TGTGCCAGCAGTAGGACAAGCGTCGAGTTTCCCCTCCACTTT.

The chain has TRBV11-2 and TRBJ2-6; TRBD2 is a possible D gene (6 bases). In germline, CDR1 is SGHAT, CDR2 FQNNGV. Between the trimmed V and J ends, which lost 4 bases and 18 bases, there was a span of 22 bases. This CDR3 is 14 amino acids long. In DNA form, the CDR3 reads TGTGCCAGCAGCTCTAGGGACTCCCAGCCGGACTGGACTTTC. Translated, it gives CASSSRDSQPDWTF.

The chain has TRBV19 and TRBJ1-2; D unclear. CDR1 is LNHDA, CDR2 SQIVND, per germline (reference sequence). V lost 3 bases and J lost 0, with 8 bases in between. This CDR3 comprises 14 residues. CDR3: CASSIQIANYGYTF. CDR3 DNA sequence: TGTGCCAGTAGTATCCAAATAGCTAACTATGGCTACACCTTC.

Of note for this clone: Other DNA sequences in the same sample also yield this CDR3. The gene calls are TRBV6-1 and TRBJ2-3; D unresolved. Germline-derived CDR1 and CDR2 are MNHNS and SASEGT. The V gene lost 4 bases and the J gene lost 0 bases, with 8 bases spanning the gap. The CDR3 extends over 14 amino acids. CDR3 region: CASSVQGSTDTQYF. CDR3 nucleotides: TGTGCCAGCAGTGTTCAAGGGAGCACAGATACGCAGTATTTT.

This chain's CDR3 is CASSLGLNSGNTIYF. DNA for the CDR3: TGTGCCAGCAGCTTAGGACTCAACTCTGGAAACACCATATATTTT. The chain combines TRBV11-2 with TRBJ1-3; no definite D call. V lost 1 base to trimming and J lost 0 bases, with 7 bases between them. Germline CDR1 and CDR2: SGHAT and FQNNGV. The length of the CDR3 is 15 residues.

J is TRBJ2-7 and V is TRBV9, with 7 bases fitting TRBD1. With 4 bases clipped from V and 2 bases from J, the junction kept 9 bases outside the gene matches. This CDR3 has 15 residues. Germline CDR1 is SGDLS and CDR2 is YYNGEE. The CDR3 is CASSPNDRAAYEQYF. CDR3 coding DNA: TGTGCCAGCAGCCCGAATGACAGGGCGGCCTACGAGCAGTACTTC.

This chain connects TRBV11-2 to TRBJ1-1; possible D gene TRBD1, 6 bases. Trimming stripped 4 bases from V and 6 bases from J, with 21 bases between. Germline CDR1 reads SGHAT; CDR2 reads FQNNGV. This CDR3 comprises 16 residues. This CDR3 is CASSSVKGRGAAEAFF. The CDR3, as DNA: TGTGCCAGCAGCTCAGTCAAGGGTCGGGGGGCGGCTGAAGCTTTCTTT.

The V call is TRBV28, the J call TRBJ2-2; 8 nucleotides align to TRBD1. The CDR3 is 19 residues long. Trimming removed 6 bases from V and 1 base from J; junction bases left unmatched: 16. CDR1 and CDR2 from the germline V gene are MDHEN and SYDVKM. CDR3 residues: CASREFRGTGFLNTGELFF. The DNA of the CDR3 is TGTGCCAGCAGGGAGTTCCGCGGGACAGGTTTTTTGAACACCGGGGAGCTGTTTTTT.

V gene TRBV9 combines with J gene TRBJ2-1, with D unresolved. Germline CDR1 reads SGDLS; CDR2 reads YYNGEE. Trimming left V 0 bases short and J 4 bases short, with 5 bases between. The CDR3 totals 13 residues. For the CDR3, the DNA is TGTGCCAGCAGCGTAGGACGGTACAATGAGCAGTTCTTC. Its translation: CASSVGRYNEQFF.

This chain links TRBV7-2 with TRBJ2-5; 9 bases line up with TRBD2. Germline CDR1 is SGHTA and CDR2 is FQGNSA. The ends lost 2 bases at V and 5 bases at J; junction bases unmatched: 3. The CDR3 length is 14 residues. Here the CDR3 DNA reads TGTGCCAGCAGCTTACGACTAGCGGACGAGACCCAGTACTTC. Its protein is CASSLRLADETQYF.

J is TRBJ1-5 and V is TRBV5-1, with D perhaps TRBD1 (5 bases). Per germline, CDR1 SGHRS and CDR2 YFSETQ. The CDR3 totals 16 residues. Trimming took off 0 bases at V and 3 bases at J, with 13 bases between the two ends. The CDR3 region is CASSLGQGAPNQPQHF. Written as DNA, the CDR3 is TGCGCCAGCAGCTTGGGCCAGGGTGCCCCCAATCAGCCCCAGCATTTT.

A single count supports this clone. A much larger clone is a single base away; this may be a read error. V is TRBV7-8 and J is TRBJ2-7, with no clear D. The CDR3 contains 11 residues. Germline CDR1 SGHVS, CDR2 FQNEAQ. With 3 bases removed from V and 2 bases from J, the gap between germline ends came to 2 bases. In DNA, the CDR3 is TGTGCCAGCAGCTTCACCTACGAGCAGTACTTC. Residues: CASSFTYEQYF. Full variable domain (rest looked up from reference TRBV7-8 and TRBJ2-7): GAGVSQSPRYKVAKRGQDVALRCDPISGHVSLFWYQQALGQGPEFLTYFQNEAQLDKSGLPSDRFFAERPEGSVSTLKIQRTQQEDSAVYLCASSFTYEQYFGPGTRLTVT.

The gene calls are TRBV15 and TRBJ2-7; 7 nucleotides match TRBD1. The V segment lost 1 base and the J segment 6 bases; nucleotides outside the gene matches: 9. Germline loops: CDR1 LNHNV, CDR2 YYDKDF (reference sequence). The CDR3 length is 15 residues. CDR3 nucleotide sequence: TGTGCCACCAGCAGAGTCGGAGGTACAGGGGCCGAGCAGTACTTC. As protein: CATSRVGGTGAEQYF.

The chain recombines TRBV10-2 with TRBJ1-1, with D unresolved. Germline CDR1 WSHSY, CDR2 SAAADI. Trimming took off 8 bases at V and 8 bases at J, with 15 bases between the two ends. The CDR3 consists of 12 residues. The chain's CDR3 is CASGLGPMEAFF. In nucleotides, the CDR3 is TGCGCCAGCGGGCTTGGTCCAATGGAAGCTTTCTTT.

About this clone: A much larger clone lies a single base off, so this may be a read error. The chain couples TRBV7-9 to TRBJ2-7; D may be TRBD1 or TRBD2 (5 bases each). Germline lookup yields CDR1 SEHNR and CDR2 FQNEAQ (reference sequence). The CDR3 loop spans 12 amino acids. Trimming shortened V by 5 bases and J by 3 bases, and 8 bases separated the two germline ends. CDR3 region: CASSRDGYEQYF. The CDR3 nucleotides are TGTGCCAGCAGCCGGGACGGCTACGAGCAGTACTTC.

This CDR3 is CASSQDGMGVWDTEAFF. For the CDR3, the DNA is TGTGCCAGCAGCCAAGATGGGATGGGGGTTTGGGACACTGAAGCTTTCTTT. The V and J genes are TRBV14 and TRBJ1-1, with D maybe TRBD1 (5 bases). CDR1 and CDR2 from the germline V gene are SGHDN and FVKESK. V lost 0 bases, J lost 3 bases, and 17 bases lay in between. The CDR3 spans 17 residues. Drawing the rest from reference TRBV14 and TRBJ1-1, the complete variable domain is EAGVTQFPSHSVIEKGQTVTLRCDPISGHDNLYWYRRVMGKEIKFLLHFVKESKQDESGMPNNRFLAERTGGTYSTLKVQPAELEDSGVYFCASSQDGMGVWDTEAFFGQGTRLTVV.

The CDR3: CASSLGAGLFGDTQYF. The CDR3 nucleotides read TGTGCCAGCAGCTTAGGAGCAGGGCTTTTCGGAGATACGCAGTATTTT. The chain links TRBV4-2 to TRBJ2-3; D is possibly TRBD1 (5 bases). This CDR3 has 16 amino acids. Looked up from germline, CDR1 is LGHNA and CDR2 is YNFKEQ. V lost 5 bases, J lost 5 bases, and 20 bases lay in between.

V is TRBV27 and J is TRBJ2-3; the D call may be TRBD1 or TRBD2 (5 bases each). The germline gives CDR1 MNHEY, CDR2 SMNVEV (reference sequence). V was shortened by 3 bases and J by 1 base, with 11 bases between the two germline ends. The CDR3 is 15 residues long. Written as DNA, the CDR3 is TGTGCCAGCAGTTTGAGGGGTTGGGGCACAGATACGCAGTATTTT. It specifies CASSLRGWGTDTQYF.

The rearrangement joins TRBV27 to TRBJ1-2; 7 bases match TRBD1. Trimming at V came to 6 bases and at J to 5 bases, leaving 18 bases not matched to a gene. Germline loops: CDR1 MNHEY, CDR2 SMNVEV (reference sequence). The CDR3 runs 17 residues. Here the CDR3 DNA reads TGTGCCAGCAGCACCCGAAAGGGACAGCTTTTTAATTATGGCTACACCTTC. Amino acids: CASSTRKGQLFNYGYTF.

This clone was observed once. The rearrangement uses TRBV7-9 and TRBJ1-2, with 7 bases identical to TRBD1. Germline trimming cut 5 bases from V and 1 base from J; bases unmatched to any gene: 7. Germline V gene sequence: CDR1 SEHNR, CDR2 FQNEAQ (reference sequence). The CDR3 is made up of 15 amino acids. The CDR3 reads CASSTMTGINYGYTF. The CDR3 bases are TGTGCCAGCAGCACCATGACAGGGATTAACTATGGCTACACCTTC.

CDR3 protein: CASLSPPGADTQYF. CDR3 in DNA: TGTGCCAGCCTTTCCCCTCCCGGAGCAGATACGCAGTATTTT. The V call is TRBV5-6, the J call TRBJ2-3, with D uncertain. The CDR3 covers 14 residues. Germline V lookup: CDR1 SGHDT, CDR2 YYEEEE. V was shortened by 7 bases and J by 4 bases, with 16 bases between the two germline ends.